The sequence of this T cell receptor (beta chain) was determined in a study of blood T cell repertoires in COVID-19. Study-wide background: Collection of acute and convalescent COVID-19 samples took place in the United States, Italy and Spain. The analysed material was cDNA or gDNA that came from T cells, B-cell-depleted T cells, or PBMCs.

This clone was observed a few times. Original handling: Counts of nucleated cells, estimated from reference gene primer amplification, were obtained. Measured with immunoSEQ multiplex PCR; TCRdb has only the in-frame clones, and not every one. V and J calls and clone size are copied from that table; D and trimming were computed from the DNA. The table shows under 200,000 clones, with 65% to 80% occurring only once. Germline lookup yields CDR1 GTSNPN and CDR2 SVGIG (reference sequence). With 4 bases clipped from V and 5 bases from J, the junction kept 6 bases outside the gene matches. This CDR3 is built from 13 residues.

Sequencing used peripheral blood. The receptor was isolated from a man between 60 and 75 years old with acute or convalescent COVID-19. The rearrangement uses TRBV30 and TRBJ2-5; TRBD1 aligns across 8 bases. CDR3 in DNA: TGTGCCTGGACTCAGGGGGCCGGGGAGACCCAGTACTTC. It translates to CAWTQGAGETQYF.